Here is one T cell receptor beta chain with its context. This sample stems from a study of control samples from healthy donors and cancer patients. Repertoires were generated with immunoSEQ multiplex PCR, while TCRdb's copy carries only in-frame clones and drops some. The sample carries 200,000 to 250,000 clones, 85% to 95% recorded once. V was cut by 5 bases and J by 0 bases, with 13 bases left in between. This CDR3 comprises 15 residues. Germline V gene sequence: CDR1 SGHAT, CDR2 FQNNGV. The J gene is TRBJ2-5, the V gene TRBV11-2, with D possibly TRBD1 on 6 matching bases. This receptor was taken from a man aged 50-59 years in good health. Input material: blood. The CDR3 DNA sequence: TGTGCCAGCAGCCTAGGACAGACAAACCAAGAGACCCAGTACTTC. This encodes CASSLGQTNQETQYF.